The present entry profiles one T cell receptor beta chain with its context. What it binds is not known. V lost 3 bases and J lost 5; bases outside the gene matches: 2. The CDR3 has 15 residues. TCR beta CDR3 sequences were amplified from RNA transcripts. The HTBI primer set served for first-round RT-PCR of the TCR CDR3. TCRdb reprocessed the multiplex PCR reads via MiXCR and lists one record per CDR3 protein. Of around 490,000 distinct CDR3 sequences listed, 15% to 20% are singletons. In the ophthalmopathy cohort, Clinical Activity Score was at least 3, NOSPECS grade at least 4, and duration under 3 months. Patients having uncontrolled infection, another autoimmune disease, pregnancy or lactation were not included. These data are taken from a study of T cells in Graves' hyperthyroidism and ophthalmopathy. The study's findings and limits: Peripheral blood also featured most of the thyroid clonotypes expanded above 0.001. Model output signaled ophthalmopathy a median roughly 6 months ahead of onset.

Sequenced material: blood. This clonotype was sampled from a man aged 35-49 years with Graves' ophthalmopathy. The rearrangement joins TRBV12-3 or TRBV12-4 to TRBJ1-4; 11 nucleotides match TRBD1. The CDR3 DNA is TGTGCCAGCAGTTTCGGGACAGGGGGAAATGAAAAACTGTTTTTT. Its translation is CASSFGTGGNEKLFF.